This T cell receptor beta chain was sequenced during a study of PD-1 blockade in classical Hodgkin lymphoma. About the study: Intravenous nivolumab at 3 mg/kg was given to patients every 2 weeks.

The CDR3 contains 13 residues. The germline gives CDR1 SNHLY, CDR2 FYNNEI. Trimming shortened V by 8 bases and J by 4 bases, and 12 bases separated the two germline ends. Time point given: cycle 4 day 1 (C4D1), after 5 to 7 weeks of nivolumab. All trial patients relapsed after autologous stem cell transplantation. Best outcomes ranged across complete response, partial response and progressive disease. Repertoires were generated with immunoSEQ multiplex PCR, while TCRdb's copy carries only in-frame clones and drops some. The repertoire has nearly 25,000 clones, under 75% of them found once; the top ten carry 30%. Note on this clone: The antigen is undetermined.

Overall study results and limits: Patients who responded completely had about the same baseline diversity as newly diagnosed patients. Reported findings placed baseline TCR diversity lower in newly diagnosed patients (compared with healthy donors).

The origin of this receptor is a human donor with classical Hodgkin lymphoma. Sequencing used peripheral blood mononuclear cells (PBMCs), obtained before the fourth cycle of nivolumab. This rearrangement joins TRBV2 to TRBJ2-1, with D uncertain. The CDR3 spells CASYLGSYNEQFF. The CDR3 nucleotides read TGTGCCAGCTACCTGGGTTCTTACAATGAGCAGTTCTTC.